The 23 T cell receptor beta chains in this list originate from one sample, sequenced in a study of blood T cell repertoires in COVID-19. Clones were read by immunoSEQ multiplex PCR, and TCRdb kept only the in-frame ones, dropping some. This table holds roughly 86,000 clones, about three quarters found once. The sample consisted of peripheral blood. The receptors derive from a man between 45 and 60 years old who had recovered from COVID-19.

The rearrangement links TRBV4-3 to TRBJ2-7; 8 bases fit TRBD1. This CDR3 comprises 17 residues. J gave up 6 bases and V 0 bases, and 13 bases lay outside the gene matches. CDR1 is LGHNA and CDR2 is YSLEER in the germline V gene. The CDR3 spells CASSQDIRGQGAREQYF. CDR3 sequence (DNA): TGCGCCAGCAGCCAAGATATCCGGGGGCAGGGGGCACGCGAGCAGTACTTC.

The chain carries TRBV19 and TRBJ1-1; 7 nucleotides agree with TRBD1. The CDR3 runs 16 residues. J gave up 0 bases and V 6 bases, and 10 bases lay outside the gene matches. CDR1 is LNHDA and CDR2 is SQIVND in the germline V gene (reference sequence). In DNA, the CDR3 is TGTGCCAGTAGCACCCTCCTACAGGGGATGAACACTGAAGCTTTCTTT. This encodes CASSTLLQGMNTEAFF.

The chain combines TRBV6-2 or TRBV6-3 with TRBJ1-5, with TRBD1 matching over 8 bases. The germline gives CDR1 MNHEY, CDR2 SVGEGT. J was trimmed by 1 base and V by 2 bases; bases with no gene match: 7. The CDR3 covers 17 residues. This CDR3 reads CASSYEPGGASNQPQHF. CDR3 coding DNA: TGTGCCAGCAGTTACGAACCAGGGGGCGCAAGCAATCAGCCCCAGCATTTT.

The chain links TRBV19 to TRBJ2-6, with D possibly being TRBD1 (5 bases). This CDR3 is built from 18 residues. V was clipped by 2 bases and J by 1 base, with 15 bases between them. Germline assignment: CDR1 LNHDA and CDR2 SQIVND (reference sequence). CDR3 residues: CASSINGPGYSGANVLTF. Here the CDR3 DNA reads TGTGCCAGTAGTATAAATGGGCCAGGGTATTCTGGGGCCAACGTCCTGACTTTC.

The CDR3 loop reads CASTQGEEYYGYTF. CDR3 DNA sequence: TGTGCCAGTACCCAGGGGGAGGAATACTATGGCTACACCTTC. The chain uses TRBV19 and TRBJ1-2, with 7 bases that match TRBD1. Germline CDR1 reads LNHDA; CDR2 reads SQIVND (reference sequence). J lost 3 bases, V lost 7 bases, and 8 bases had no gene match. CDR3 length equals 14 residues. The variable domain in full, completed from reference TRBV19 and TRBJ1-2, reads DGGITQSPKYLFRKEGQNVTLSCEQNLNHDAMYWYRQDPGQGLRLIYYSQIVNDFQKGDIAEGYSVSREKKESFPLTVTSAQKNPTAFYLCASTQGEEYYGYTFGSGTRLTVV.

The chain has TRBV6-1 and TRBJ1-2; 9 nucleotides match TRBD1. In germline, CDR1 is MNHNS, CDR2 SASEGT. CDR3 size: 14 residues. V gave up 1 base and J gave up 3 bases; unmatched junction bases: 0. CDR3 in DNA: TGTGCCAGCAGTGAAGGGGACAGGGACTATGGCTACACCTTC. Translating it yields CASSEGDRDYGYTF.

In this sample, this clone turned up a few times. The gene calls are TRBV23-1 and TRBJ1-5, with a tentative D call TRBD1 (5 bases). TRBV23-1 falls under the ORF class, with uncertain function. The CDR3 covers 14 residues. Trimming stripped 3 bases from V and 5 bases from J, with 11 bases between. CDR3 DNA: TGCGCCAGCAGTCACCGGGGGGGATATCAGCCCCAGCATTTT. Protein: CASSHRGGYQPQHF.

This clone was counted between two and nine times. V is TRBV11-2 and J is TRBJ2-7; possible D gene TRBD2, 6 bases. Germline CDR1 and CDR2: SGHAT and FQNNGV. There are 15 residues in the CDR3. Deletions cut 3 bases from V and 6 bases from J, with 18 bases between. Here the CDR3 DNA reads TGTGCCAGCAGCTTCGCGGGGCAGGGAGTTTTCGAGCAGTACTTC. It specifies CASSFAGQGVFEQYF.

The CDR3 loop reads CASSSTAGDQPQHF. The CDR3, as DNA: TGCGCCAGCAGCTCGACTGCAGGGGATCAGCCCCAGCATTTT. The chain has TRBV5-1 and TRBJ1-5, with TRBD1 as a possible D gene (6 bases). The V gene lost 3 bases and the J gene lost 5 bases, with 12 bases spanning the gap. The CDR3 runs 14 residues. Germline CDR1 and CDR2: SGHRS and YFSETQ.

In its sample, this clone was seen once. The chain links TRBV5-1 to TRBJ2-1; D may be TRBD2 (5 bases). V shed 4 bases and J shed 0 bases, with 11 bases lying between them. The CDR3 totals 15 residues. In germline, CDR1 is SGHRS, CDR2 YFSETQ. CDR3 sequence (DNA): TGCGCCAGCAGCCCTGGACTGTCCTCCTACAATGAGCAGTTCTTC. It is translated as CASSPGLSSYNEQFF. Looking up the rest from reference TRBV5-1 and TRBJ2-1 gives the full variable domain: KAGVTQTPRYLIKTRGQQVTLSCSPISGHRSVSWYQQTPGQGLQFLFEYFSETQRNKGNFPGRFSGRQFSNSRSEMNVSTLELGDSALYLCASSPGLSSYNEQFFGPGTRLTVL.

V usage is TRBV5-1 and J usage is TRBJ2-5; a possible D gene is TRBD2 (5 bases). From germline, CDR1 is SGHRS and CDR2 YFSETQ. V lost 4 bases and J lost 4, with 11 bases in between. The CDR3 contains 13 residues. DNA for the CDR3: TGCGCCAGCAGCCCTAGCCCCTCAGAGACCCAGTACTTC. It is translated as CASSPSPSETQYF.

This clone was seen just once. The rearrangement uses TRBV5-1 and TRBJ2-5, with a weak D call TRBD2 (6 bases). V dropped 6 bases and J dropped 5 bases, with 17 bases sitting between them. From germline, CDR1 is SGHRS and CDR2 YFSETQ. The CDR3 extends over 14 amino acids. Here the CDR3 reads CASNAGNRGETQYF. CDR3 coding DNA: TGCGCCAGCAACGCGGGAAACCGGGGGGAGACCCAGTACTTC.

The CDR3 protein is CASSQGPGANYGYTF. The DNA for the CDR3 is TGTGCCAGCAGCCAAGGGCCGGGAGCTAACTATGGCTACACCTTC. V and J are TRBV3-1 (or the pseudogene TRBV3-2) and TRBJ1-2; the D is unclear. CDR3 size: 15 residues. Trimming removed 1 base at V and 0 bases at J, with 9 bases between. Germline CDR1 LGHDT, CDR2 YNNKEL (reference sequence).

This rearrangement joins TRBV27 to TRBJ2-5; 7 nucleotides align to TRBD2. Germline V gene data show CDR1 as MNHEY and CDR2 as SMNVEV (reference sequence). The V segment lost 4 bases and the J segment 4 bases; nucleotides outside the gene matches: 12. CDR3 length: 16 residues. The CDR3: CASSYGLGLLGETQYF. In nucleotides, the CDR3 is TGTGCCAGCAGTTACGGATTGGGACTACTGGGAGAGACCCAGTACTTC.

The genes are TRBV5-4 and TRBJ2-1; TRBD2 matches at 9 bases. The ends lost 4 bases at V and 5 bases at J; junction bases unmatched: 10. Per the germline V gene, CDR1 is SGHNT and CDR2 is YYREEE (reference sequence). The CDR3 spans 16 residues. The chain's CDR3 is CASSTMTSGLDNEQFF. CDR3 DNA sequence: TGTGCCAGCAGCACAATGACTAGCGGCCTTGACAATGAGCAGTTCTTC.

The chain has TRBV10-3 and TRBJ1-2, with 9 bases identical to TRBD1. This CDR3 spans 14 amino acids. The J segment lost 3 bases and the V segment lost 6 bases, leaving 5 bases of the junction unmatched. CDR1 and CDR2 from the germline V gene are ENHRY and SYGVKD. CDR3 bases: TGTGCCATCAGGACGGGACAGGGAGACTATGGCTACACCTTC. It encodes CAIRTGQGDYGYTF.

A remark on this clone: Other DNA sequences in this specimen translate into the identical CDR3. This chain links TRBV20-1 with TRBJ2-3, with unresolved D. Per germline, CDR1 DFQATT and CDR2 SNEGSKA (reference sequence). This CDR3 contains 10 residues. The V end lost 4 bases, the J end lost 4 bases, and 3 bases lay between the germline ends. This CDR3 is CSATADTQYF. The CDR3 nucleotides read TGCAGTGCTACCGCAGATACGCAGTATTTT.

J is TRBJ1-6 and V is TRBV6-2 or TRBV6-3, with TRBD1 as a possible D gene (5 bases). Germline CDR1 reads MNHEY; CDR2 reads SVGEGT. Trimming cost V 3 bases and J 4 bases, with 19 bases left between them. The CDR3 has 18 amino acids. CDR3 loop: CASSYDPRRQGYNSPLHF. For the CDR3, the DNA is TGTGCCAGCAGTTATGACCCCCGGCGGCAGGGTTATAATTCACCCCTCCACTTT.

V gene TRBV3-1 (or the pseudogene TRBV3-2) combines with J gene TRBJ2-4, with 7 bases that match TRBD2. Germline lookup yields CDR1 LGHDT and CDR2 YNNKEL (reference sequence). This CDR3 is built from 14 residues. The trim removed 3 bases at V and 7 bases at J, leaving 6 bases unmatched. CDR3 sequence: CASSQAGVGNIQYF. CDR3 DNA: TGTGCCAGCAGCCAGGCGGGGGTAGGTAACATTCAGTACTTC.

This chain links TRBV6-5 with TRBJ1-4; D is unclear. The CDR3 length is 15 residues. Per germline, CDR1 MNHEY and CDR2 SVGAGI. V gave up 6 bases and J gave up 4 bases, with 15 bases separating them. DNA of the CDR3: TGTGCCAGCAGCCGCGACTCCTTCGATAATGAAAAACTGTTTTTT. Translation: CASSRDSFDNEKLFF.

The genes are TRBV20-1 and TRBJ1-1; D gene uncertain. In germline, CDR1 is DFQATT, CDR2 SNEGSKA (reference sequence). Trimming removed 3 bases from V and 8 bases from J, with 10 bases in between. The CDR3 is made up of 11 amino acids. CDR3 sequence: CSASWALEAFF. DNA for the CDR3: TGCAGTGCTAGTTGGGCACTGGAAGCTTTCTTT.

J is TRBJ1-2 and V is TRBV18, with 7 bases lining up with TRBD1. The CDR3 extends over 13 amino acids. Germline V gene sequence: CDR1 KGHSH, CDR2 LQKENI. V shed 3 bases, J shed 5 bases, and the junction held 3 bases outside the gene matches. This chain's CDR3 is CASSPGQQYGYTF. CDR3 bases: TGTGCCAGCTCACCGGGACAGCAGTATGGCTACACCTTC.

This chain connects TRBV28 to TRBJ1-2, with 7 positions matching TRBD1. Germline lookup yields CDR1 MDHEN and CDR2 SYDVKM. There are 14 residues in the CDR3. Trimming cost V 5 bases and J 5 bases; bases outside gene matches: 8. CDR3 sequence (DNA): TGTGCCAGCAGTCCTCCGGGACAGCCATATGGCTACACCTTC. Translating gives CASSPPGQPYGYTF.